The 32 T cell receptor beta chains given below trace back to one sample, sequenced in a study of PD-1 blockade in classical Hodgkin lymphoma. Relapse was seen in all patients after autologous stem cell transplantation, and brentuximab vedotin exposure was variable. Profiled with immunoSEQ multiplex PCR; TCRdb holds only in-frame clones, not every one. This repertoire shows approximately 73,000 clones, about 92% found once; its top ten account for about 7.6%. The specimen comprised peripheral blood mononuclear cells (PBMCs), sampled at baseline. Receptors originate from a human donor with classical Hodgkin lymphoma.

The chain couples TRBV25-1 to TRBJ1-1, with 7 positions matching TRBD1. V shed 1 base and J 7 bases; nucleotides not matched to a gene: 6. The CDR3 loop spans 14 amino acids. The germline V gene has CDR1 MGHDK and CDR2 SYGVNS. In DNA, the CDR3 is TGTGCCAGCAGTGAATCCGACAGGGATGGTGAAGCTTTCTTT. This codes for CASSESDRDGEAFF.

The CDR3 is CSVLGQGYEQFF. As DNA, the CDR3 is TGCAGCGTTCTGGGACAGGGGTATGAGCAGTTCTTC. The J gene is TRBJ2-1, the V gene TRBV29-1; 10 bases map to TRBD1. With V trimmed by 5 bases and J by 8 bases, 3 bases remained unmatched. The germline V gene encodes CDR1 SQVTM and CDR2 ANQGSEA. The CDR3 loop spans 12 amino acids.

The J gene is TRBJ2-5, the V gene TRBV30, with TRBD2 matching over 8 bases. V gave up 1 base and J gave up 1 base; unmatched junction bases: 5. This CDR3 contains 15 residues. Looked up from germline, CDR1 is GTSNPN and CDR2 is SVGIG (reference sequence). The DNA for the CDR3 is TGTGCCTGGAGTGCCCCCGGGGGGGGCCAAGAGACCCAGTACTTC. Encoded protein: CAWSAPGGGQETQYF. The whole variable domain, remainder taken from reference TRBV30 and TRBJ2-5, is SQTIHQWPATLVQPVGSPLSLECTVEGTSNPNLYWYRQAAGRGLQLLFYSVGIGQISSEVPQNLSASRPQDRQFILSSKKLLLSDSGFYLCAWSAPGGGQETQYFGPGTRLLVL.

The chain carries TRBV28 and TRBJ2-7; 7 positions match TRBD2. The CDR3 totals 21 residues. Germline V gives CDR1 MDHEN, CDR2 SYDVKM. Trimming took 3 bases from V and 0 from J; bases not matched to a gene: 23. DNA of the CDR3: TGTGCCAGCAGTTTCTTGAGAAGAGGGATTGGGTTAGCGGGCCTCTCCTACGAGCAGTACTTC. This codes for CASSFLRRGIGLAGLSYEQYF.

V gene TRBV4-1 combines with J gene TRBJ2-7; D is uncertain. Trimming pared 3 bases from V and 0 bases from J, leaving 9 bases between. Germline lookup yields CDR1 MGHRA and CDR2 YSYEKL. The CDR3 loop spans 14 amino acids. The DNA of the CDR3 is TGCGCCAGCAGCCAGCCGACCAACTCCTACGAGCAGTACTTC. It yields the protein CASSQPTNSYEQYF.

The V and J genes are TRBV7-6 and TRBJ1-5; 7 nucleotides match TRBD1. The CDR3 covers 17 residues. CDR1 SGHVS and CDR2 FNYEAQ come from the germline V gene. V lost 8 bases, J lost 0 bases, and 13 bases stayed unmatched. The CDR3 sequence: CASPRGGEQPSNQPQHF. The CDR3 coding sequence is TGTGCCAGCCCCAGGGGGGGGGAGCAACCTAGCAATCAGCCCCAGCATTTT.

The chain joins TRBV19 to TRBJ1-2; D remains ambiguous. The CDR3 extends over 13 amino acids. The ends were cut back, 0 bases at V and 1 base at J, with 3 bases in the middle. From germline, CDR1 is LNHDA and CDR2 SQIVND (reference sequence). CDR3 in amino acids: CASSIELNYGYTF. CDR3 in DNA: TGTGCCAGTAGTATAGAGCTTAACTATGGCTACACCTTC.

The CDR3 sequence: CASSAIGVSYNEQFF. The CDR3 nucleotides are TGTGCCAGCAGCGCCATAGGGGTGTCCTACAATGAGCAGTTCTTC. The J gene is TRBJ2-1, the V gene TRBV28; perhaps TRBD1 as D (5 bases). This CDR3 has 15 amino acids. Trimming pared 6 bases from V and 1 base from J, leaving 13 bases between. Germline V CDR1 and CDR2: MDHEN, SYDVKM.

The V call is TRBV29-1, the J call TRBJ2-1, with 7 bases that match TRBD1. This CDR3 comprises 11 residues. V trimming: 5 bases; J trimming: 12 bases; junction bases outside the gene matches: 7. CDR1 and CDR2 (germline): SQVTM, ANQGSEA. The CDR3 DNA follows: TGCAGCGTTTACAGGGGAGAGGCGCAGTTCTTC. The encoded protein is CSVYRGEAQFF.

This chain joins TRBV7-9 and TRBJ2-3; 7 bases are shared with TRBD2. This CDR3 is 15 amino acids long. V lost 1 base, J lost 5 bases, and 6 bases stayed unmatched. Germline-derived CDR1 and CDR2 are SEHNR and FQNEAQ (reference sequence). This CDR3 reads CASSLGLAVRDTQYF. The CDR3 DNA reads as TGTGCCAGCAGCTTAGGTCTAGCGGTTCGAGATACGCAGTATTTT.

This chain links TRBV9 with TRBJ2-1; TRBD2 is a possible D gene (6 bases). This CDR3 region has 13 residues. Trimming took off 4 bases at V and 6 bases at J, with 11 bases between the two ends. Germline V gene data show CDR1 as SGDLS and CDR2 as YYNGEE. CDR3 sequence (DNA): TGTGCCAGCAGCCGGGACTCGGGCAATGAGCAGTTCTTC. Amino acids: CASSRDSGNEQFF.

The V and J genes are TRBV5-1 and TRBJ2-7; D not certain. Per the germline V gene, CDR1 is SGHRS and CDR2 is YFSETQ. V was trimmed by 2 bases and J by 0 bases, leaving 9 bases between them. The CDR3 spans 14 residues. The CDR3 DNA reads TGCGCCAGCAGCTTCGCCTCCCTCTCCTACGAGCAGTACTTC. Translated: CASSFASLSYEQYF.

This clone appeared a single time. This sequence joins TRBV7-3 and TRBJ2-7; 10 bases fit TRBD1. Per germline, CDR1 SGHTA and CDR2 FQGTGA. V lost 5 bases to trimming and J lost 6 bases; unmatched junction nucleotides: 4. The CDR3 extends over 13 amino acids. The CDR3 loop is CASSRGQGSEQYF. CDR3 DNA sequence: TGTGCCAGCAGCCGGGGACAGGGGTCCGAGCAGTACTTC.

The genes are TRBV7-3 and TRBJ2-7; the match to TRBD2 covers 8 bases. V dropped 2 bases and J dropped 4; count of bases not matched to a gene: 4. This CDR3 has 14 residues. The germline V gene encodes CDR1 SGHTA and CDR2 FQGTGA. The CDR3 nucleotides are TGTGCCAGCAGCTTAGCGGGAGGAAGGTACGAGCAGTACTTC. Translating gives CASSLAGGRYEQYF. Using reference TRBV7-3 and TRBJ2-7 for the parts outside the CDR3, the full variable domain is GAGVSQTPSNKVTEKGKYVELRCDPISGHTALYWYRQSLGQGPEFLIYFQGTGAADDSGLPNDRFFAVRPEGSVSTLKIQRTERGDSAVYLCASSLAGGRYEQYFGPGTRLTVT.

J is TRBJ1-2 and V is TRBV7-9; perhaps TRBD1 as D (5 bases). The CDR3 extends over 10 amino acids. Germline V CDR1 and CDR2: SEHNR, FQNEAQ (reference sequence). V lost 8 bases to trimming and J lost 8 bases, with 9 bases between them. The CDR3 bases are TGTGCCAGCCGGGGGAGCGGCTACACCTTC. Translated: CASRGSGYTF.

This clone was counted between two and nine times. The chain employs TRBV6-5 and TRBJ2-1; TRBD2 agrees at 10 bases. Germline values: CDR1 MNHEY, CDR2 SVGAGI. This CDR3 is 16 amino acids long. Losses at the gene ends were 4 bases for V and 15 bases for J; bases not matched to a gene: 18. CDR3 residues: CASSSGGVAGGLKPFF. CDR3 coding DNA: TGTGCCAGCAGTTCCGGGGGGGTAGCGGGAGGCCTCAAGCCGTTCTTC.

CDR3 sequence reads: CASSLSLAGLEAYEQYF. The CDR3 DNA follows: TGTGCCAGCAGCTTGTCACTAGCGGGATTAGAAGCCTACGAGCAGTACTTC. V is TRBV5-6 and J is TRBJ2-7, with 10 bases identical to TRBD2. V was pared by 1 base and J by 2 bases, with 9 bases of the junction left unmatched. The CDR3 has 17 amino acids. Per germline, CDR1 SGHDT and CDR2 YYEEEE.

Only one count was recorded for this clone. This chain joins TRBV13 and TRBJ2-5; 7 positions agree with TRBD1. With 5 bases clipped from V and 4 bases from J, the junction kept 10 bases outside the gene matches. This CDR3 is 15 amino acids long. Germline CDR1 reads PRHDT; CDR2 reads FYEKMQ (reference sequence). CDR3 DNA sequence: TGTGCCAGCAGCGAACTACAGGGGAGCAGAGAGACCCAGTACTTC. It yields the protein CASSELQGSRETQYF.

This chain uses TRBV27 with TRBJ1-5; maybe TRBD1 (5 bases). This CDR3 is 17 amino acids long. The V end lost 0 bases, the J end lost 5 bases, and 17 bases lay between the germline ends. Germline V gene lookup returns CDR1 MNHEY and CDR2 SMNVEV (reference sequence). The CDR3 DNA sequence: TGTGCCAGCAGTTTATCGGTGGTCCAGGGAAGGGATCAGCCCCAGCATTTT. Encoded protein: CASSLSVVQGRDQPQHF.

The chain couples TRBV25-1 to TRBJ1-3; 9 nucleotides agree with TRBD1. This CDR3 contains 16 residues. The ends lost 3 bases at V and 2 bases at J; junction bases unmatched: 5. The germline V gene encodes CDR1 MGHDK and CDR2 SYGVNS. In nucleotides, the CDR3 is TGTGCCAGCAGTGATCCACAGGGGGCCCCTGGAAACACCATATATTTT. This encodes CASSDPQGAPGNTIYF.

The count of this clone is one. This chain links TRBV9 with TRBJ2-5, with D unclear. Trimming pared 0 bases from V and 1 base from J, leaving 13 bases between. Germline V lookup: CDR1 SGDLS, CDR2 YYNGEE. This CDR3 is 16 amino acids long. This CDR3 reads CASSVAVGSTQETQYF. CDR3 in DNA: TGTGCCAGCAGCGTAGCTGTAGGGTCTACCCAAGAGACCCAGTACTTC. Using reference TRBV9 and TRBJ2-5 for the parts outside the CDR3, the full variable domain is DSGVTQTPKHLITATGQRVTLRCSPRSGDLSVYWYQQSLDQGLQFLIQYYNGEERAKGNILERFSAQQFPDLHSELNLSSLELGDSALYFCASSVAVGSTQETQYFGPGTRLLVL.

V and J are TRBV7-8 and TRBJ1-1; D gene ambiguous. V lost 0 bases, J lost 6 bases, and 8 bases lay in between. CDR1 is SGHVS, CDR2 FQNEAQ, per germline. This CDR3 is 13 amino acids long. The CDR3 spells CASSLATWAEAFF. The CDR3 region has the DNA TGTGCCAGCAGCTTAGCGACCTGGGCTGAAGCTTTCTTT.

The J gene is TRBJ2-2, the V gene TRBV18; D remains unclear. Trimming pared 4 bases from V and 3 bases from J, leaving 12 bases between. Germline V gene lookup returns CDR1 KGHSH and CDR2 LQKENI. CDR3 length equals 15 residues. The CDR3 spells CASSQFVSDTGELFF. The CDR3, as DNA: TGTGCCAGCTCACAGTTCGTTAGTGACACCGGGGAGCTGTTTTTT.

V is TRBV9 and J is TRBJ1-5, with TRBD1 as a possible D gene (5 bases). The CDR3 is made up of 16 amino acids. V lost 0 bases to trimming and J lost 6 bases, with 16 bases between them. Germline assignment: CDR1 SGDLS and CDR2 YYNGEE. The CDR3 region has the DNA TGTGCCAGCAGCGTAGGCGGACCTCTTGGGGGTCAGCCCCAGCATTTT. This translates into CASSVGGPLGGQPQHF.

The chain joins TRBV2 to TRBJ1-5, with D perhaps TRBD1 (5 bases). The germline gives CDR1 SNHLY, CDR2 FYNNEI. This CDR3 has 14 residues. V lost 5 bases and J 2 bases, leaving 10 bases between the germline ends. Written as DNA, the CDR3 is TGTGCCAGCAGTCGGGACGACGGCAATCAGCCCCAGCATTTT. Amino acid sequence: CASSRDDGNQPQHF.

The chain carries TRBV6-5 and TRBJ2-7; D ambiguous. Germline loops: CDR1 MNHEY, CDR2 SVGAGI. The CDR3 length is 15 residues. Trimming pared 0 bases from V and 5 bases from J, leaving 14 bases between. The CDR3 sequence is CASSYSKGNRHEQYF. CDR3 bases: TGTGCCAGCAGTTACTCGAAAGGGAACCGCCACGAGCAGTACTTC.

This rearrangement joins TRBV5-4 to TRBJ2-3; 7 bases align to TRBD1. Germline V gene lookup returns CDR1 SGHNT and CDR2 YYREEE (reference sequence). Trimming took 4 bases from V and 0 from J; bases not matched to a gene: 2. CDR3 length equals 14 residues. CDR3 region: CASSPGQSTDTQYF. The CDR3 DNA is TGTGCCAGCAGCCCGGGACAGAGCACAGATACGCAGTATTTT.

The genes are TRBV19 and TRBJ2-5, with D perhaps assigned TRBD1 or TRBD2 (6 bases each). Deletions cut 2 bases from V and 4 bases from J, with 20 bases between. The CDR3 length is 17 residues. Germline V gene data show CDR1 as LNHDA and CDR2 as SQIVND (reference sequence). The CDR3 spells CASSISGGQWTPETQYF. The DNA for the CDR3 is TGTGCCAGTAGTATATCTGGGGGGCAGTGGACCCCAGAGACCCAGTACTTC.

V is TRBV14 and J is TRBJ1-2; D unresolved. V was pared by 1 base and J by 8 bases, with 11 bases between. Germline V gene data show CDR1 as SGHDN and CDR2 as FVKESK. The CDR3 is 13 amino acids. CDR3: CASSQAQVGGYTF. Written as DNA, the CDR3 is TGTGCCAGCAGCCAAGCGCAAGTAGGGGGCTACACCTTC.

The chain carries TRBV19 and TRBJ2-7; the match to TRBD1 covers 7 bases. The trim removed 3 bases at V and 7 bases at J, leaving 3 bases unmatched. The CDR3 has 12 amino acids. Per germline, CDR1 LNHDA and CDR2 SQIVND (reference sequence). The CDR3 coding sequence is TGTGCCAGTAGTATCACAGGGGAAGAGCAGTACTTC. Translated: CASSITGEEQYF.

The rearrangement links TRBV6-6 to TRBJ2-7; D remains ambiguous. Germline CDR1 MNHNY, CDR2 SVGAGI (reference sequence). The CDR3 runs to 11 residues. V shed 8 bases and J shed 4 bases, with 9 bases lying between them. The CDR3, as DNA: TGTGCCAGCGGCATGGAGTACGAGCAGTACTTC. This codes for CASGMEYEQYF.

The chain is built from TRBV11-1 and TRBJ2-7, with D perhaps matching TRBD1 (5 bases). V dropped 5 bases and J dropped 3 bases, with 11 bases sitting between them. Looked up from germline, CDR1 is SGHAT and CDR2 is FQDESV (reference sequence). The CDR3 spans 13 residues. CDR3 sequence: CASSPDRIYEQYF. The DNA for the CDR3 is TGTGCCAGCAGCCCCGACAGAATCTACGAGCAGTACTTC.